Shown below are 23 T cell receptor beta chains from a single sample sequenced in a study of T cell changes during pregnancy in multiple sclerosis. The repertoire was sequenced with immunoSEQ multiplex PCR; TCRdb's copy has only in-frame clones and lacks some. The sample comprises 95,000 to 100,000 clones, 91% of which are singletons, and around 3.1% rests with the top ten. Here the sequenced sample was peripheral blood, taken in the second trimester of pregnancy. These receptors all come from a female donor with multiple sclerosis, enrolled in a pregnancy study.

This sequence joins TRBV6-4 and TRBJ2-3; unclear D gene. Deletions cut 2 bases from V and 4 bases from J, with 7 bases between. Germline CDR1 and CDR2: MRHNA and SNTAGT. This CDR3 region has 13 residues. CDR3 in amino acids: CASSDGPADTQYF. CDR3 in DNA: TGTGCCAGCAGTGACGGTCCAGCAGATACGCAGTATTTT.

This clone was observed a handful of times. This chain links TRBV7-9 with TRBJ1-4; D might be TRBD1 (5 bases). CDR3 length equals 12 residues. V was clipped by 4 bases and J by 13 bases, with 13 bases between them. CDR1 is SEHNR, CDR2 FQNEAQ, per germline (reference sequence). The CDR3 reads CASSSAGGRLFF. DNA of the CDR3: TGTGCCAGCAGCTCAGCCGGGGGACGACTGTTTTTT.

The chain couples TRBV6-1 to TRBJ2-3; D possibly corresponds to TRBD1 (5 bases). Trimming removed 2 bases at V and 4 bases at J, with 13 bases between. Germline V gene lookup returns CDR1 MNHNS and CDR2 SASEGT. This CDR3 is built from 15 residues. The CDR3 protein is CASSESPGLADTQYF. The CDR3 bases are TGTGCCAGCAGTGAATCTCCAGGGTTAGCAGATACGCAGTATTTT.

This CDR3 is CASSPRQWSSGANVLTF. CDR3 nucleotide sequence: TGTGCCAGCAGCCCCCGACAGTGGAGCTCTGGGGCCAACGTCCTGACTTTC. The chain has TRBV28 and TRBJ2-6, with D perhaps matching TRBD1 (5 bases). Germline CDR1 is MDHEN and CDR2 is SYDVKM. The germline V and J ends were trimmed by 6 bases and 0 bases, with 15 bases remaining between them. The CDR3 has 17 residues.

The chain joins TRBV29-1 to TRBJ1-1, with a possible D match to TRBD1 (5 bases). V lost 6 bases and J 6 bases, leaving 20 bases between the germline ends. The CDR3 has 14 amino acids. Per the germline V gene, CDR1 is SQVTM and CDR2 is ANQGSEA. The CDR3 here is CSVSGLQQGAEAFF. The DNA for the CDR3 is TGCAGCGTCTCGGGACTCCAGCAAGGGGCTGAAGCTTTCTTT.

This chain links TRBV6-5 with TRBJ2-5; possible D gene TRBD2, 7 bases. In germline, CDR1 is MNHEY, CDR2 SVGAGI. V shed 6 bases and J shed 5 bases, with 19 bases lying between them. The CDR3 consists of 15 residues. CDR3 in amino acids: CASRLGRGGDETQYF. The DNA for the CDR3 is TGTGCCAGCAGACTGGGTCGAGGGGGGGATGAGACCCAGTACTTC.

This rearrangement joins TRBV28 to TRBJ2-1; D unresolved. This CDR3 has 14 amino acids. CDR1 and CDR2 (germline): MDHEN, SYDVKM. The V end was cut by 6 bases, the J end by 3 bases, with 12 bases between. Here the CDR3 DNA reads TGTGCCAGCAGAGAGAGCCCTAGCTACAATGAGCAGTTCTTC. Protein: CASRESPSYNEQFF.

The V and J genes are TRBV19 and TRBJ1-5; tentative D call: TRBD1 (6 bases). V dropped 3 bases and J dropped 9 bases, with 15 bases sitting between them. The germline gives CDR1 LNHDA, CDR2 SQIVND (reference sequence). This CDR3 spans 14 amino acids. CDR3 sequence reads: CASSINPGALPQHF. The CDR3 nucleotides are TGTGCCAGTAGTATCAACCCAGGGGCTCTGCCCCAGCATTTT.

The J gene is TRBJ2-7, the V gene TRBV7-2; 8 bases are a match to TRBD2. The CDR3 sequence is 15 residues long. CDR1 and CDR2 from the germline V gene are SGHTA and FQGNSA. Losses at the gene ends were 0 bases for V and 3 bases for J; bases not matched to a gene: 4. CDR3 amino acids: CASSLAGTSGYEQYF. The DNA of the CDR3 is TGTGCCAGCAGCTTAGCGGGGACTAGTGGCTACGAGCAGTACTTC.

CDR3 amino acids: CASSAVKGLGYEQYF. CDR3 sequence (DNA): TGTGCCAGCAGTGCTGTTAAGGGGCTAGGGTACGAGCAGTACTTC. This chain uses TRBV28 with TRBJ2-7; perhaps TRBD1 as D (5 bases). V lost 5 bases and J lost 4, with 18 bases in between. Germline values: CDR1 MDHEN, CDR2 SYDVKM. The CDR3 length is 15 residues. The whole variable domain, filled in from reference TRBV28 and TRBJ2-7, reads DVKVTQSSRYLVKRTGEKVFLECVQDMDHENMFWYRQDPGLGLRLIYFSYDVKMKEKGDIPEGYSVSREKKERFSLILESASTNQTSMYLCASSAVKGLGYEQYFGPGTRLTVT.

J is TRBJ1-4 and V is TRBV5-6; the D is unclear. CDR3 length equals 16 residues. With 4 bases removed from V and 3 bases from J, the gap between germline ends came to 16 bases. CDR1 and CDR2 (germline): SGHDT, YYEEEE. As DNA, the CDR3 is TGTGCCAGCAGCCGAGGACGGCGGGCGGCTAATGAAAAACTGTTTTTT. This gives the protein CASSRGRRAANEKLFF.

The chain is built from TRBV19 and TRBJ1-1; 9 nucleotides match TRBD1. The germline V gene encodes CDR1 LNHDA and CDR2 SQIVND (reference sequence). The CDR3 sequence is 18 residues long. The V and J ends lost 2 bases and 6 bases, in that order; junction bases with no gene match: 16. The CDR3, as DNA: TGTGCCAGTAGTATAAGAGGGGTCGGGACAGGGTTCCCCCCTGAAGCTTTCTTT. Translated, it gives CASSIRGVGTGFPPEAFF.

This chain links TRBV18 with TRBJ2-5, with TRBD1 matching over 8 bases. This CDR3 spans 14 amino acids. V shed 4 bases and J 4 bases; nucleotides not matched to a gene: 5. The germline V gene has CDR1 KGHSH and CDR2 LQKENI. The CDR3 protein is CASSLNQGAETQYF. The CDR3 region has the DNA TGTGCCAGCTCACTGAACCAGGGGGCAGAGACCCAGTACTTC.

CDR3 amino acids: CASSPRARPDSYEQYF. The CDR3 DNA is TGTGCCAGCAGCCCCAGGGCGAGACCGGATTCCTACGAGCAGTACTTC. The chain has TRBV7-9 and TRBJ2-7, with D perhaps matching TRBD1 (5 bases). Germline V lookup: CDR1 SEHNR, CDR2 FQNEAQ (reference sequence). Trimming stripped 5 bases from V and 1 base from J, with 18 bases between. CDR3 length: 16 residues.

The genes are TRBV2 and TRBJ2-1, with 9 positions matching TRBD1. Per the germline V gene, CDR1 is SNHLY and CDR2 is FYNNEI. The junction had 5 bases not matched to a gene; V was cut back by 9 bases and J by 8 bases. The CDR3 consists of 12 residues. The CDR3 sequence: CASLDRGYEQFF. In DNA form, the CDR3 reads TGTGCCAGTCTGGACAGGGGCTATGAGCAGTTCTTC. The full variable domain, with the rest looked up from reference TRBV2 and TRBJ2-1, is EPEVTQTPSHQVTQMGQEVILRCVPISNHLYFYWYRQILGQKVEFLVSFYNNEISEKSEIFDDQFSVERPDGSNFTLKIRSTKLEDSAMYFCASLDRGYEQFFGPGTRLTVL.

This clone was seen many times. The V gene is TRBV6-1, the J gene TRBJ2-3, with a weak D call TRBD2 (6 bases). The CDR3 is 16 amino acids. The germline V gene has CDR1 MNHNS and CDR2 SASEGT. V was shortened by 2 bases and J by 2 bases, with 14 bases between the two germline ends. CDR3 nucleotide sequence: TGTGCCAGCAGTGAATTGGTTAGCGGCTACACAGATACGCAGTATTTT. Translation: CASSELVSGYTDTQYF.

Sample share makes this clone medium-sized. V is TRBV11-3 and J is TRBJ2-7, with a tentative D call TRBD2 (6 bases). Trimming shortened V by 5 bases and J by 5 bases, and 19 bases separated the two germline ends. The germline gives CDR1 SGHNT, CDR2 YENEEA. This CDR3 comprises 15 residues. CDR3: CASSPPGVLCHEQYF. The DNA of the CDR3 is TGTGCCAGCAGCCCACCGGGGGTATTGTGCCACGAGCAGTACTTC.

J is TRBJ2-3 and V is TRBV14; tentatively, D is TRBD2 (6 bases). Germline CDR1 is SGHDN and CDR2 is FVKESK. The CDR3 spans 14 residues. Trimming removed 2 bases from V and 6 bases from J, with 12 bases in between. The DNA for the CDR3 is TGTGCCAGCAGCCAACTAGTGGAGGGGGATACGCAGTATTTT. Translating it yields CASSQLVEGDTQYF. The whole variable domain, remainder taken from reference TRBV14 and TRBJ2-3, is EAGVTQFPSHSVIEKGQTVTLRCDPISGHDNLYWYRRVMGKEIKFLLHFVKESKQDESGMPNNRFLAERTGGTYSTLKVQPAELEDSGVYFCASSQLVEGDTQYFGPGTRLTVL.

The gene calls are TRBV19 and TRBJ1-1; D is possibly TRBD1 (5 bases). Germline V CDR1 and CDR2: LNHDA, SQIVND (reference sequence). CDR3 length: 17 residues. Trimming took off 4 bases at V and 0 bases at J, with 18 bases between the two ends. CDR3 bases: TGTGCCAGTAGTAATCTTTTCAGGGCCCTAATGAACACTGAAGCTTTCTTT. Translated, it gives CASSNLFRALMNTEAFF.

The CDR3 spells CRGQENEAFF. The CDR3 nucleotides are TGCAGGGGACAGGAAAACGAAGCTTTCTTT. The chain combines TRBV20-1 with TRBJ1-1; 8 bases are shared with TRBD1. This CDR3 has 10 amino acids. Germline V gene data show CDR1 as DFQATT and CDR2 as SNEGSKA (reference sequence).

The chain has TRBV5-1 and TRBJ2-1; 8 bases are shared with TRBD1. Trimming took 4 bases from V and 5 from J; bases not matched to a gene: 5. The CDR3 extends over 14 amino acids. Germline V gives CDR1 SGHRS, CDR2 YFSETQ. CDR3 nucleotides: TGCGCCAGCAGCAGACCGACAGGGGACAATGAGCAGTTCTTC. Translation gives CASSRPTGDNEQFF.

This rearrangement joins TRBV7-9 to TRBJ1-3, with 7 bases aligning to TRBD1. Trimming removed 4 bases from V and 0 bases from J; junction bases left unmatched: 15. CDR3 length equals 19 residues. Germline CDR1 and CDR2: SEHNR and FQNEAQ (reference sequence). CDR3 nucleotides: TGTGCCAGCAGCTCCCGACAGGGTTCAGCCACAGTCTCTGGAAACACCATATATTTT. Its protein product is CASSSRQGSATVSGNTIYF.

The CDR3: CASSWTGTQYF. CDR3 DNA: TGTGCCAGCAGCTGGACGGGAACGCAGTATTTT. The genes are TRBV7-2 and TRBJ2-3, with D perhaps matching TRBD2 (5 bases). The CDR3 is 11 residues long. Germline V gene data show CDR1 as SGHTA and CDR2 as FQGNSA. The germline V and J ends were trimmed by 4 bases and 9 bases, with 8 bases remaining between them.